This T cell receptor (beta chain) was sequenced for a study of blood T cell repertoires in COVID-19. This clone was picked up a small number of times. The data were produced by immunoSEQ multiplex PCR, yet TCRdb's version contains in-frame clones alone and is incomplete. The table lists 75,000 to 85,000 clones, around 80% of them singletons. V was trimmed by 4 bases and J by 5 bases, leaving 8 bases between them. The germline V gene has CDR1 MGHDK and CDR2 SYGVNS. The CDR3 has 12 amino acids. The sequence came from a human donor in a cohort sampled during active COVID-19. Material for sequencing was peripheral blood. J is TRBJ1-1 and V is TRBV25-1; D possibly corresponds to TRBD1 (5 bases). The CDR3 is CASSGPGTEAFF. CDR3 nucleotide sequence: TGTGCCAGCAGTGGCCCAGGGACTGAAGCTTTCTTT. Combining the CDR3 with reference TRBV25-1 and TRBJ1-1 gives the whole variable domain EADIYQTPRYLVIGTGKKITLECSQTMGHDKMYWYQQDPGMELHLIHYSYGVNSTEKGDLSSESTVSRIRTEHFPLTLESARPSHTSQYLCASSGPGTEAFFGQGTRLTVV.